A selection of T cell receptor beta chains follows, all from one sample in a study of OX40 agonist ivuxolimab in advanced cancers. The repertoire was sequenced with immunoSEQ multiplex PCR; TCRdb's copy has only in-frame clones and lacks some. This sample has 130,000 or so clones, with less than 95% found just once. Sequencing was performed on CD4+ or CD8+ T cells sorted from blood, taken in a trial of the OX40 agonist ivuxolimab. The receptors were gathered from an adult with an advanced solid tumor such as melanoma, head and neck, liver or kidney cancer. CDR3s include the opening cysteine and the closing phenylalanine or tryptophan. Fields, in order: J gene, clone size, D gene, V gene, CDR3 DNA, CDR3 protein. D genes are given only for firm matches. Clone size, where shown, is once, few, many, or a class for clones that have expanded.

TRBJ2-2 NA TRBD2 TRBV7-9 TGTGCCAGCAGCTTAGGCCGGGAGGCACTGTTTTTT CASSLGREALFF
TRBJ2-2 once TRBD1 TRBV28 TGTGCCAGCAGTTCGCCGGGACAGGTTGGGAACACCGGGGAGCTGTTTTTT CASSSPGQVGNTGELFF
TRBJ1-1 NA NA TRBV19 TGTGCCAGTAGTGGACAGCTGAACACTGAAGCTTTCTTT CASSGQLNTEAFF
TRBJ1-4 NA NA TRBV15 TGTGCCACCAGCAGAGGGGGGGCGACTAATGAAAAACTGTTTTTT CATSRGGATNEKLFF
TRBJ1-1 NA NA TRBV9 TGTGCCAGCAGCTTCCGGGCCGCGATGAACACTGAAGCTTTCTTT CASSFRAAMNTEAFF
TRBJ2-7 NA TRBD2 TRBV6-5 TGTGCCAGCAGTGGCGGGACTAGCGGGAGTTACGAGCAGTACTTC CASSGGTSGSYEQYF
TRBJ1-5 NA NA TRBV28 TGTGCCAGCGCTGCCGGGGGACACCTAAGCAATCAGCCCCAGCATTTT CASAAGGHLSNQPQHF
TRBJ1-4 NA NA TRBV9 TGTGCCAGCAGCGTAAGTGAGGGCGAAGGGGGAAAACTGTTTTTT CASSVSEGEGGKLFF
TRBJ2-2 NA NA TRBV2 TGTGCCAGCGGGGAGGGGGAAAGGAACACCGGGGAGCTGTTTTTT CASGEGERNTGELFF
TRBJ2-7 NA TRBD2 TRBV5-6 TGTGCCAGCAGCTTAATGGTAGCGGGCCTCTCCTACGAGCAGTACTTC CASSLMVAGLSYEQYF
TRBJ1-1 NA TRBD1 TRBV5-4 TGTGCCAGCAGCAGGGACAGGGGGCTGTATTTCACTGAAGCTTTCTTT CASSRDRGLYFTEAFF
TRBJ2-7 few TRBD2 TRBV5-1 TGCGCCAGCAGCAACGGACTAGCGGGGGACTCCTACGAGCAGTACTTC CASSNGLAGDSYEQYF
TRBJ1-2 NA NA TRBV5-1 TGCGCCAGCAGCTTGGAGGGCTACACCTTC CASSLEGYTF
TRBJ2-1 NA NA TRBV28 TGTGCCAGCAGTTGGACAGCGTACAATGAGCAGTTCTTC CASSWTAYNEQFF
TRBJ1-6 NA TRBD1 TRBV29-1 TGCAGCGTTGAGTCACAGGGGCTACACCACTTT CSVESQGLHHF
TRBJ2-1 NA TRBD2 TRBV19 TGTGCCAGTAGTCCACTAGCGGGAGGGAGCAATGAGCAGTTCTTC CASSPLAGGSNEQFF
TRBJ1-1 NA NA TRBV18 TGTGCCAGCTCACCAAGCCAGGCTGAAGCTTTCTTT CASSPSQAEAFF
TRBJ2-7 NA TRBD1 TRBV25-1 TGTGCCAGCAGTGCCGACAGGGGGCTCTACGAGCAGTACTTC CASSADRGLYEQYF
TRBJ2-2 NA TRBD2 TRBV14 TGTGCCAGTTCTCGGACTAGCGGAGGACCGACGCTCACCGGGGAGCTGTTTTTT CASSRTSGGPTLTGELFF
TRBJ1-5 NA TRBD1 TRBV28 TGTGCCAGCAGTTCCGGGACAGGGATCGATCAGCCCCAGCATTTT CASSSGTGIDQPQHF
TRBJ2-4 NA NA TRBV11-1 TGTGCCAGCAGCTCCTGGGACGGCAAAAACATTCAGTACTTC CASSSWDGKNIQYF
TRBJ2-5 NA TRBD2 TRBV7-3 TGTGCCAGCAGCCAGGGGCCTAGCGGGGCCCAAGAGACCCAGTACTTC CASSQGPSGAQETQYF
TRBJ2-1 NA TRBD2 TRBV13 TGTGCCAGCAGTTCCTGGACTAGCGAGTACAATGAGCAGTTCTTC CASSSWTSEYNEQFF
TRBJ1-1 NA NA TRBV9 TGTGCCAGCAGCAGAACAGGGAACACTGAAGCTTTCTTT CASSRTGNTEAFF
TRBJ2-5 NA NA TRBV7-9 TGTGCCAGCAGCTTAAAGGCGAGCGGGTCCCAAGAGACCCAGTACTTC CASSLKASGSQETQYF
TRBJ2-2 NA NA TRBV9 TGTGCCAGCAGCGTAGACGCGGGAAGCACCGGGGAGCTGTTTTTT CASSVDAGSTGELFF
TRBJ2-7 NA TRBD1 TRBV5-1 TGCGCCAGCAGCTTGGACAGGGGATACTACGAGCAGTACTTC CASSLDRGYYEQYF
TRBJ2-7 NA NA TRBV7-2 TGTGCCAGCAGCTTAGGGCCTAAGCCGCAGGGTGTCTACGAGCAGTACTTC CASSLGPKPQGVYEQYF
TRBJ2-1 once NA TRBV14 TGTGCCAGCAGCCAAGTTGTTGGGACTCATGAGCAGTTCTTC CASSQVVGTHEQFF
TRBJ2-7 many NA TRBV19 TGTGCCAGTAGTATAGGGGGCAGCGCGATCCCCTCCTACGAGCAGTACTTC CASSIGGSAIPSYEQYF
TRBJ1-5 NA TRBD1 TRBV27 TGTGCCAGCAGCTCCGGACCCACAGGGGGGAATCAGCCCCAGCATTTT CASSSGPTGGNQPQHF
TRBJ1-1 NA NA TRBV11-2 TGTGCCAGCAGCTTAGGACATCTTGAAGCTTTCTTT CASSLGHLEAFF
TRBJ2-3 NA TRBD2 TRBV9 TGTGCCAGCAGCTATGCTGGGGGGGAGGGTGGCGTCGCGCCGCAGTATTTT CASSYAGGEGGVAPQYF
TRBJ2-5 NA NA TRBV4-1 TGCGCCAGCAGCCCCTTTGGGTCCGGGCAAGAGACCCAGTACTTC CASSPFGSGQETQYF
TRBJ1-1 NA NA TRBV5-1 TGCGCCAGCAGCTCGGCCTGGACTTCCCCGAACACTGAAGCTTTCTTT CASSSAWTSPNTEAFF
TRBJ2-7 NA NA TRBV6-6 TGTGCCAGCAACGTCCACAGCTCCTACGAGCAGTACTTC CASNVHSSYEQYF
TRBJ1-5 NA NA TRBV19 TGTGCCAGTAGTATGGTAGGGTGGGGAAATCAGCCCCAGCATTTT CASSMVGWGNQPQHF
TRBJ2-4 few NA TRBV5-5 TGTGCCAGCAGCTTGGGTGGAAACATTCAGTACTTC CASSLGGNIQYF
TRBJ2-5 NA TRBD1 TRBV5-1 TGCGCCAGCAGCTCCGGGACAGGGTTCGAGTGGGGCCAGTACTTC CASSSGTGFEWGQYF